The 24 T cell receptor beta chains listed next were all sequenced from one sample in a study of PD-L1 blockade in urothelial cancer. As for time point: peripheral blood 6 weeks after treatment start. TCRdb's table, derived via immunoSEQ multiplex PCR, lists solely in-frame clones and lacks some. There are roughly 45,000 clones in the sample; roughly four fifths occur only once, and roughly an eighth lies in the top ten. The sequenced sample was PBMCs, obtained around atezolizumab (anti-PD-L1) treatment. The receptors shown here come from a man aged 55 to 70 with urothelial cancer.

About this clone itself: Additional DNA sequences in this sample encode the identical CDR3. V gene TRBV7-2 combines with J gene TRBJ2-7, with TRBD1 identical over 7 bases. The CDR3 is 13 amino acids. The germline V gene has CDR1 SGHTA and CDR2 FQGNSA. The V gene end was trimmed by 6 bases and the J gene end by 3 bases; junction bases not matched to a gene: 5. The CDR3 bases are TGTGCCAGCAGTCCCAACAGGGGCTACGAGCAGTACTTC. Protein product: CASSPNRGYEQYF. The whole variable domain, remainder taken from reference TRBV7-2 and TRBJ2-7, is GAGVSQSPSNKVTEKGKDVELRCDPISGHTALYWYRQSLGQGLEFLIYFQGNSAPDKSGLPSDRFSAERTGGSVSTLTIQRTQQEDSAVYLCASSPNRGYEQYFGPGTRLTVT.

This chain uses TRBV6-5 with TRBJ1-1, with TRBD1 as a possible D gene (6 bases). The V end lost 6 bases, the J end lost 4 bases, and 12 bases lay between the germline ends. The CDR3 spans 13 residues. The germline gives CDR1 MNHEY, CDR2 SVGAGI. CDR3 sequence (DNA): TGTGCCAGCAGGGACAGTGCGGGCACTGAAGCTTTCTTT. It translates to CASRDSAGTEAFF.

This clone has only one observation. This chain links TRBV5-4 with TRBJ2-2; D unresolved. Germline V gives CDR1 SGHNT, CDR2 YYREEE (reference sequence). This CDR3 region has 14 residues. The V gene lost 4 bases and the J gene lost 1 base, with 8 bases spanning the gap. The CDR3 loop reads CASSRRENTGELFF. The CDR3 nucleotides read TGTGCCAGCAGCCGAAGAGAGAACACCGGGGAGCTGTTTTTT.

The V and J genes are TRBV28 and TRBJ2-7; TRBD2 aligns across 8 bases. Per the germline V gene, CDR1 is MDHEN and CDR2 is SYDVKM. The junction had 6 bases not matched to a gene; V was cut back by 5 bases and J by 3 bases. The CDR3 consists of 14 residues. DNA for the CDR3: TGTGCCAGCAGTGAGTATAGCGGGGACTACGAGCAGTACTTC. Encoded protein: CASSEYSGDYEQYF.

The chain combines TRBV28 with TRBJ1-6, with D unclear. This CDR3 has 11 residues. Germline values: CDR1 MDHEN, CDR2 SYDVKM. V was pared by 4 bases and J by 9 bases, with 4 bases between. CDR3 sequence reads: CASSYRSPLHF. Here the CDR3 DNA reads TGTGCCAGCAGTTATCGTTCACCCCTCCACTTT. Filled out from reference TRBV28 and TRBJ1-6, the complete variable domain reads DVKVTQSSRYLVKRTGEKVFLECVQDMDHENMFWYRQDPGLGLRLIYFSYDVKMKEKGDIPEGYSVSREKKERFSLILESASTNQTSMYLCASSYRSPLHFGNGTRLTVT.

The V call is TRBV7-2, the J call TRBJ1-1; weak D call: TRBD1 (6 bases). Looked up from germline, CDR1 is SGHTA and CDR2 is FQGNSA. The CDR3 sequence is 12 residues long. V gave up 4 bases and J gave up 9 bases, with 12 bases separating them. The CDR3 coding sequence is TGTGCCAGCAGCTCCGGACAGCTTAAAGCTTTCTTT. Protein: CASSSGQLKAFF.

This clone was detected only a few times. The rearrangement uses TRBV5-5 and TRBJ2-4, with TRBD2 as a possible D gene (6 bases). The CDR3 is 14 amino acids. Per germline, CDR1 SGHKS and CDR2 YYEKEE (reference sequence). Trimming removed 4 bases from V and 6 bases from J, with 14 bases in between. CDR3 loop: CASSRGVAANIQYF. CDR3 DNA: TGTGCCAGCAGCCGCGGGGTAGCGGCAAACATTCAGTACTTC.

This clone was seen a handful of times. The CDR3 spells CASSGTTRYLYEQYF. The CDR3 DNA is TGTGCCAGCAGTGGGACTACCCGCTACCTCTACGAGCAGTACTTC. The chain uses TRBV6-1 and TRBJ2-7, with D perhaps matching TRBD2 (6 bases). V was shortened by 4 bases and J by 3 bases, with 16 bases between the two germline ends. CDR3 length equals 15 residues. Germline CDR1 is MNHNS and CDR2 is SASEGT.

Worth noting for this clone: Compared with germline, one end of the junction differs, possibly owing to a read error. The chain links TRBV30 to TRBJ2-7; 7 bases match TRBD2. CDR3 size: 16 residues. The germline CDR1 and CDR2 sequences are GTSNPN and SVGIG (reference sequence). The CDR3 DNA sequence: TGTGCCTGGACTCCAACTGCTTGGGGGGGAATGCTCCTGGCTCACTTC. It specifies CAWTPTAWGGMLLAHF.

The V gene is TRBV28, the J gene TRBJ2-3; D gene uncertain. V shed 8 bases and J shed 0 bases, with 9 bases lying between them. Germline CDR1 and CDR2: MDHEN and SYDVKM. The CDR3 runs 13 residues. The CDR3 region is CASRIDSTDTQYF. Here the CDR3 DNA reads TGTGCCAGCCGAATAGATAGCACAGATACGCAGTATTTT.

V is TRBV21-1 and J is TRBJ2-2; TRBD2, the D gene given by the table, was not confirmed from the DNA. TRBV21-1 is an annotated pseudogene. The CDR3 covers 18 residues. This CDR3 reads CASSRTSGRPGETGELFF. The CDR3 nucleotides read TGTGCCAGCAGCAGGACTAGCGGGAGGCCCGGGGAGACCGGGGAGCTGTTTTTT.

J is TRBJ2-1 and V is TRBV7-2; 9 nucleotides line up with TRBD2. This CDR3 contains 16 residues. The germline CDR1 and CDR2 sequences are SGHTA and FQGNSA. The ends lost 5 bases at V and 2 bases at J; junction bases unmatched: 7. CDR3 residues: CASSPSASGTYNEQFF. DNA of the CDR3: TGTGCCAGCAGCCCGTCGGCTAGCGGGACCTACAATGAGCAGTTCTTC. Complete variable domain (other parts from reference TRBV7-2 and TRBJ2-1): GAGVSQSPSNKVTEKGKDVELRCDPISGHTALYWYRQSLGQGLEFLIYFQGNSAPDKSGLPSDRFSAERTGGSVSTLTIQRTQQEDSAVYLCASSPSASGTYNEQFFGPGTRLTVL.

The CDR3 loop is CAISDSGREETQYF. In DNA, the CDR3 is TGTGCCATCAGTGACAGCGGGAGGGAAGAGACCCAGTACTTC. The chain recombines TRBV10-3 with TRBJ2-5, with 10 bases aligning to TRBD2. The length of the CDR3 is 14 residues. V gave up 3 bases and J gave up 3 bases; unmatched junction bases: 1. Germline CDR1 ENHRY, CDR2 SYGVKD.

The V and J genes are TRBV28 and TRBJ2-2, with a possible D match to TRBD2 (5 bases). Germline loops: CDR1 MDHEN, CDR2 SYDVKM. The length of the CDR3 is 13 residues. V dropped 5 bases and J dropped 7 bases, with 11 bases sitting between them. DNA of the CDR3: TGTGCCAGCAGTCGGACTTTTTTCGGGGAGCTGTTTTTT. It encodes CASSRTFFGELFF.

The J gene is TRBJ2-2, the V gene TRBV27, with 7 nucleotides matching TRBD1. Germline values: CDR1 MNHEY, CDR2 SMNVEV (reference sequence). The CDR3 contains 14 residues. V dropped 6 bases and J dropped 7; count of bases not matched to a gene: 8. The CDR3 reads CASRRQGENGELFF. CDR3 bases: TGTGCCAGCAGGCGACAGGGAGAGAACGGGGAGCTGTTTTTT.

The table lists this clone with a few counts. The CDR3 sequence is CASSASTGIQETQYF. As DNA, the CDR3 is TGTGCCAGCAGCGCGTCTACAGGTATCCAAGAGACCCAGTACTTC. The chain combines TRBV7-9 with TRBJ2-5; D might be TRBD1 (5 bases). The V end lost 5 bases, the J end lost 1 base, and 14 bases lay between the germline ends. The CDR3 spans 15 residues. The germline CDR1 and CDR2 sequences are SEHNR and FQNEAQ (reference sequence).

This sequence joins TRBV5-1 and TRBJ2-7; 7 bases match TRBD2. The CDR3 totals 15 residues. V trimming: 0 bases; J trimming: 2 bases; junction bases outside the gene matches: 5. Germline-derived CDR1 and CDR2 are SGHRS and YFSETQ. CDR3 in amino acids: CASSLAGTNAYEQYF. The CDR3, as DNA: TGCGCCAGCAGCTTGGCGGGGACTAACGCCTACGAGCAGTACTTC.

The rearrangement links TRBV28 to TRBJ1-1; no firm D call. V was clipped by 7 bases and J by 1 base, with 4 bases between them. This CDR3 contains 11 residues. CDR1 is MDHEN and CDR2 is SYDVKM in the germline V gene. CDR3 amino acids: CASNRNTEAFF. The CDR3 nucleotides are TGTGCCAGCAATCGGAACACTGAAGCTTTCTTT.

This chain connects TRBV29-1 to TRBJ1-1; 8 bases match TRBD1. The germline V gene has CDR1 SQVTM and CDR2 ANQGSEA. V was pared by 4 bases and J by 3 bases, with 19 bases of the junction left unmatched. The CDR3 contains 18 residues. CDR3 region: CSVVFSGRGPFLYTEAFF. CDR3 DNA: TGCAGCGTTGTGTTCTCCGGCAGGGGGCCCTTTTTGTACACTGAAGCTTTCTTT.

Judged by abundance, this clone is medium-sized. The genes are TRBV7-6 and TRBJ2-3; D is perhaps TRBD2 (6 bases). The CDR3 totals 15 residues. Germline CDR1 is SGHVS and CDR2 is FNYEAQ. V gave up 4 bases and J gave up 0 bases, with 11 bases separating them. DNA of the CDR3: TGTGCCAGCAGCTCCGGGACTTTAAGCACAGATACGCAGTATTTT. Translation gives CASSSGTLSTDTQYF.

The chain employs TRBV11-3 and TRBJ2-2; perhaps TRBD2 as D (5 bases). Trimming cost V 1 base and J 7 bases, with 7 bases left between them. Germline-derived CDR1 and CDR2 are SGHNT and YENEEA. The CDR3 spans 13 residues. CDR3 DNA: TGTGCCAGCAGCTTAGGTGGACTCGGGGAGCTGTTTTTT. It specifies CASSLGGLGELFF.

The chain links TRBV2 to TRBJ1-2; possible D gene TRBD1, 6 bases. Trimming shortened V by 6 bases and J by 8 bases, and 13 bases separated the two germline ends. Looked up from germline, CDR1 is SNHLY and CDR2 is FYNNEI. The CDR3 consists of 12 residues. CDR3 loop: CASRPGERGYTF. CDR3 sequence (DNA): TGTGCCAGCAGGCCAGGGGAGAGAGGCTACACCTTC.

The V gene is TRBV5-6, the J gene TRBJ1-5, with a tentative D call TRBD1 (5 bases). V dropped 3 bases and J dropped 0 bases, with 10 bases sitting between them. In germline, CDR1 is SGHDT, CDR2 YYEEEE. There are 15 residues in the CDR3. DNA for the CDR3: TGTGCCAGCAGCTCCCGGACAATTAGCAATCAGCCCCAGCATTTT. Protein: CASSSRTISNQPQHF. Full variable domain (remainder filled in from reference TRBV5-6 and TRBJ1-5): DAGVTQSPTHLIKTRGQQVTLRCSPKSGHDTVSWYQQALGQGPQFIFQYYEEEERQRGNFPDRFSGHQFPNYSSELNVNALLLGDSALYLCASSSRTISNQPQHFGDGTRLSIL.

This clone is a singleton in its sample. CDR3 region: CASSINFYEQYF. The DNA of the CDR3 is TGTGCCAGTAGTATTAACTTCTACGAGCAGTACTTC. This chain joins TRBV19 and TRBJ2-7; D is unresolved. Germline V gives CDR1 LNHDA, CDR2 SQIVND (reference sequence). V gave up 3 bases and J gave up 3 bases, with 6 bases separating them. This CDR3 is built from 12 residues.